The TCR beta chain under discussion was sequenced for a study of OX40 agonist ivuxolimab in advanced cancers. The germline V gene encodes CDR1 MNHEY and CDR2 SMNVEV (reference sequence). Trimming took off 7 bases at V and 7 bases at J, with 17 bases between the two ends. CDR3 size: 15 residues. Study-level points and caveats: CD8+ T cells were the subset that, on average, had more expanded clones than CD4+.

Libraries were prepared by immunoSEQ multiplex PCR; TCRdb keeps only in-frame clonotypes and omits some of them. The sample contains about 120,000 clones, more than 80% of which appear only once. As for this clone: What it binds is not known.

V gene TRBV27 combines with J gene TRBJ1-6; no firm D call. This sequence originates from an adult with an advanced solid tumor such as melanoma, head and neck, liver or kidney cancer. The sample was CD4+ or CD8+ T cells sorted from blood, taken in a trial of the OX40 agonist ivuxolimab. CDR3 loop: CASNPKPLPNSPLHF. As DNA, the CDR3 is TGTGCCAGCAACCCCAAACCCCTCCCGAATTCACCCCTCCACTTT.